Listed below are T cell receptor beta chains from one sample, sequenced in a study of T cells in Graves' hyperthyroidism and ophthalmopathy. TCRdb fed the multiplex PCR reads into MiXCR, producing one record per CDR3 protein. The sample lists a few hundred thousand distinct CDR3 sequences; approximately 14% were seen once. Input material: blood. The receptors derive from a woman in her thirties with Graves' hyperthyroidism. The CDR3 runs from the conserved cysteine through the conserved F or W. Fields, in order: V gene, J gene, clone size, D gene, CDR3 protein, CDR3 DNA. A D gene is named only where the DNA matches it firmly. Only part of the rows carry a size: once, few, many, or a class if the clone is expanded.

v_gene: TRBV30
j_gene: TRBJ1-2
abundance: many
d_gene: TRBD1
CDR3aa: CAWSTGGFGGYTF
CDR3nt: TGTGCCTGGAGCACAGGGGGTTTCGGTGGCTACACCTTC

v_gene: TRBV30
j_gene: TRBJ2-1
abundance: .
d_gene: TRBD2
CDR3aa: CAWSVPLAGGVLYNEQFF
CDR3nt: TGTGCCTGGAGTGTACCCCTGGCGGGAGGGGTCCTTTACAATGAGCAGTTCTTC

v_gene: TRBV6-5
j_gene: TRBJ1-4
abundance: .
d_gene: .
CDR3aa: CASSYSGTPNEKLFF
CDR3nt: TGTGCCAGCAGTTACTCTGGGACTCCTAATGAAAAACTGTTTTTT

v_gene: TRBV15
j_gene: TRBJ1-2
abundance: .
d_gene: .
CDR3aa: CATSRDRTYSGYTF
CDR3nt: TGTGCCACCAGCAGAGATCGTACGTACTCGGGCTACACCTTC

v_gene: TRBV7-2
j_gene: TRBJ2-1
abundance: once
d_gene: TRBD2
CDR3aa: CASSFSGRQSYNEQFF
CDR3nt: TGTGCCAGCAGCTTCAGCGGGAGGCAGTCCTACAATGAGCAGTTCTTC

v_gene: TRBV7-2
j_gene: TRBJ2-7
abundance: many
d_gene: TRBD2
CDR3aa: CASSQGLAQSYEQYF
CDR3nt: TGTGCCAGCAGCCAAGGACTAGCGCAATCCTACGAGCAGTACTTC

v_gene: TRBV30
j_gene: TRBJ1-5
abundance: .
d_gene: .
CDR3aa: CAWSADRDQPQHF
CDR3nt: TGTGCCTGGAGCGCGGACAGAGATCAGCCCCAGCATTTT

v_gene: TRBV19
j_gene: TRBJ2-1
abundance: few
d_gene: TRBD2
CDR3aa: CASSIPSGYNEQFF
CDR3nt: TGTGCCAGTAGTATACCTAGCGGATACAATGAGCAGTTCTTC

v_gene: TRBV27
j_gene: TRBJ2-7
abundance: many
d_gene: .
CDR3aa: CASSLKIPAGENSYEQYF
CDR3nt: TGTGCCAGCAGTTTGAAAATTCCGGCAGGTGAGAATTCCTACGAGCAGTACTTC

v_gene: TRBV20-1
j_gene: TRBJ1-5
abundance: .
d_gene: .
CDR3aa: CGARDLGGSNQPQHF
CDR3nt: TGCGGTGCTAGAGATCTGGGCGGAAGCAATCAGCCCCAGCATTTT

v_gene: TRBV11-1
j_gene: TRBJ2-7
abundance: many
d_gene: TRBD2
CDR3aa: CASSADGWTSGSYEQYF
CDR3nt: TGTGCCAGCAGCGCAGATGGTTGGACTAGTGGGTCCTACGAGCAGTACTTC

v_gene: TRBV7-8
j_gene: TRBJ1-6
abundance: many
d_gene: .
CDR3aa: CASSLIVDENSPLHF
CDR3nt: TGTGCCAGCAGTTTGATCGTCGACGAAAATTCACCCCTCCACTTT

v_gene: TRBV3-1
j_gene: TRBJ2-7
abundance: many
d_gene: .
CDR3aa: CASSQEGAWNEQYF
CDR3nt: TGTGCCAGCAGCCAAGAAGGGGCGTGGAACGAGCAGTACTTC

v_gene: TRBV19
j_gene: TRBJ2-7
abundance: .
d_gene: .
CDR3aa: CASSISQVPSYEQYF
CDR3nt: TGTGCCAGTAGTATTTCGCAGGTCCCTTCTTACGAGCAGTACTTC

v_gene: TRBV7-9
j_gene: TRBJ1-6
abundance: .
d_gene: .
CDR3aa: CASSPRGGNSPLHF
CDR3nt: TGTGCCAGCAGCCCCAGGGGAGGGAATTCACCCCTCCACTTT

v_gene: TRBV7-3
j_gene: TRBJ2-1
abundance: .
d_gene: .
CDR3aa: CASSKGGAHNEQFF
CDR3nt: TGTGCCAGCAGCAAGGGGGGGGCCCACAATGAGCAGTTCTTC

v_gene: TRBV7-2
j_gene: TRBJ2-5
abundance: .
d_gene: .
CDR3aa: CASSLAVSQETQYF
CDR3nt: TGTGCCAGCAGCTTAGCCGTGAGCCAAGAGACCCAGTACTTC

v_gene: TRBV25-1
j_gene: TRBJ1-6
abundance: .
d_gene: .
CDR3aa: CASSELGAGDRRNSPLHF
CDR3nt: TGTGCCAGCAGTGAATTGGGAGCGGGAGACAGGCGCAATTCACCCCTCCACTTT

v_gene: TRBV7-3
j_gene: TRBJ2-1
abundance: many
d_gene: TRBD1
CDR3aa: CASSLNSGQGTGEQFF
CDR3nt: TGTGCCAGCAGCTTAAACTCGGGACAGGGAACGGGTGAGCAGTTCTTC

v_gene: TRBV11-3
j_gene: TRBJ2-1
abundance: few
d_gene: .
CDR3aa: CASSPRRGGFLGNEQFF
CDR3nt: TGTGCCAGCAGCCCCCGCAGGGGAGGGTTCCTCGGCAATGAGCAGTTCTTC

v_gene: TRBV6-1
j_gene: TRBJ1-1
abundance: .
d_gene: .
CDR3aa: CASSYWENTEAFF
CDR3nt: TGTGCCAGCAGTTATTGGGAGAACACTGAAGCTTTCTTT

v_gene: TRBV5-5
j_gene: TRBJ2-7
abundance: few
d_gene: TRBD1
CDR3aa: CASSLSKDRVHEQYF
CDR3nt: TGTGCCAGCAGCTTGTCGAAGGACAGGGTACACGAGCAGTACTTC

v_gene: TRBV4-1
j_gene: TRBJ2-1
abundance: .
d_gene: TRBD2
CDR3aa: CASSGRLAGGPNEQFF
CDR3nt: TGCGCCAGCAGTGGTAGACTAGCGGGAGGGCCCAATGAGCAGTTCTTC

v_gene: TRBV5-1
j_gene: TRBJ2-1
abundance: many
d_gene: .
CDR3aa: CASSRGQGYEQFF
CDR3nt: TGCGCCAGCAGCCGCGGGCAGGGGTACGAGCAGTTCTTC

v_gene: TRBV4-1
j_gene: TRBJ2-3
abundance: .
d_gene: TRBD1
CDR3aa: CASSGQGARADTQYF
CDR3nt: TGCGCCAGCAGCGGACAGGGGGCGCGGGCAGATACGCAGTATTTT

v_gene: TRBV7-2
j_gene: TRBJ2-3
abundance: many
d_gene: .
CDR3aa: CASSLVVASTDTQYF
CDR3nt: TGTGCCAGCAGCTTAGTGGTTGCTAGCACAGATACGCAGTATTTT

v_gene: TRBV5-1
j_gene: TRBJ2-6
abundance: many
d_gene: .
CDR3aa: CASSLEWAGANVLTF
CDR3nt: TGCGCCAGCAGCTTGGAATGGGCTGGGGCCAACGTCCTGACTTTC

v_gene: TRBV13
j_gene: TRBJ2-7
abundance: many
d_gene: TRBD2
CDR3aa: CASSPGLAISYEQYF
CDR3nt: TGTGCCAGCAGCCCGGGACTAGCCATTTCCTACGAGCAGTACTTC

v_gene: TRBV20-1
j_gene: TRBJ1-1
abundance: many
d_gene: .
CDR3aa: CSARMNTEAFF
CDR3nt: TGCAGTGCTAGAATGAACACTGAAGCTTTCTTT

v_gene: TRBV10-3
j_gene: TRBJ2-6
abundance: .
d_gene: TRBD2
CDR3aa: CAISAGLAGGSGANVLTF
CDR3nt: TGTGCCATCAGTGCTGGACTAGCCGGGGGCTCTGGGGCCAACGTCCTGACTTTC

v_gene: TRBV20-1
j_gene: TRBJ2-7
abundance: many
d_gene: TRBD1
CDR3aa: CSARGTGNSYEQYF
CDR3nt: TGCAGTGCTAGAGGGACAGGGAACTCCTACGAGCAGTACTTC

v_gene: TRBV24-1
j_gene: TRBJ2-1
abundance: few
d_gene: .
CDR3aa: CATSDIPLITGQNEQFF
CDR3nt: TGTGCCACCAGTGATATACCCCTCATTACCGGACAGAATGAGCAGTTCTTC

v_gene: TRBV7-9
j_gene: TRBJ2-7
abundance: many
d_gene: .
CDR3aa: CASSPRDGRPYEQYF
CDR3nt: TGTGCCAGCAGCCCCCGGGACGGACGGCCCTACGAGCAGTACTTC

v_gene: TRBV11-2
j_gene: TRBJ2-7
abundance: few
d_gene: .
CDR3aa: CASSLGPSTPYEQYF
CDR3nt: TGTGCCAGCAGCTTAGGCCCTTCTACCCCCTACGAGCAGTACTTC

v_gene: TRBV11-2
j_gene: TRBJ2-1
abundance: many
d_gene: TRBD2
CDR3aa: CASSFSGGNEQFF
CDR3nt: TGTGCCAGCAGCTTTTCGGGAGGAAATGAGCAGTTCTTC

v_gene: TRBV7-9
j_gene: TRBJ2-7
abundance: .
d_gene: TRBD2
CDR3aa: CASSKGLAGNHEQYF
CDR3nt: TGTGCCAGCAGCAAGGGACTAGCGGGTAACCACGAGCAGTACTTC

v_gene: TRBV6-1
j_gene: TRBJ2-1
abundance: .
d_gene: TRBD2
CDR3aa: CASSPLAGGLFSWNEQFF
CDR3nt: TGTGCCAGCAGTCCCTTAGCGGGAGGGCTTTTTAGTTGGAATGAGCAGTTCTTC

v_gene: TRBV30
j_gene: TRBJ2-7
abundance: many
d_gene: TRBD2
CDR3aa: CAWSGPASGTSYEQYF
CDR3nt: TGTGCCTGGTCCGGCCCGGCTAGCGGAACTTCCTACGAGCAGTACTTC

v_gene: TRBV6-2/TRBV6-3
j_gene: TRBJ2-3
abundance: .
d_gene: .
CDR3aa: CASRRLATPFTDTQYF
CDR3nt: TGTGCCAGCAGACGCCTAGCGACGCCTTTCACAGATACGCAGTATTTT

v_gene: TRBV7-2
j_gene: TRBJ2-7
abundance: many
d_gene: .
CDR3aa: CASSPNYEQYF
CDR3nt: TGTGCCAGCAGCCCTAACTACGAGCAGTACTTC

v_gene: TRBV28
j_gene: TRBJ2-7
abundance: few
d_gene: .
CDR3aa: CASSQTGFPYEQYF
CDR3nt: TGTGCCAGCAGCCAAACAGGGTTCCCTTACGAGCAGTACTTC